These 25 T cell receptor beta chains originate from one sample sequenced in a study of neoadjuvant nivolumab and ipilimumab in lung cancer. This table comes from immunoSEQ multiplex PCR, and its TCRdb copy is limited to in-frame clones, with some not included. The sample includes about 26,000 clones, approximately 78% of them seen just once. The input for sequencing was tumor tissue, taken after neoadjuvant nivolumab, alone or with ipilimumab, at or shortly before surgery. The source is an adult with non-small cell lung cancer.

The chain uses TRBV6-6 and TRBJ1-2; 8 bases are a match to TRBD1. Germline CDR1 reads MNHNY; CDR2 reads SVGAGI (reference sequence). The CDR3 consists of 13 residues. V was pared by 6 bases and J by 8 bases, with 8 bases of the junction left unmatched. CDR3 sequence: CASSQTGDMGYTF. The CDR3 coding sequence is TGTGCCAGCAGCCAGACAGGGGATATGGGCTACACCTTC.

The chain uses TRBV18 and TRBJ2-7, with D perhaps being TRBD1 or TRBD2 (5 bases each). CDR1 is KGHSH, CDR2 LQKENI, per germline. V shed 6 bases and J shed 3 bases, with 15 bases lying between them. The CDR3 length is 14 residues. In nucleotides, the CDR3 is TGTGCCAGCTCCCTACGGGGCTATCTCTACGAGCAGTACTTC. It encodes CASSLRGYLYEQYF.

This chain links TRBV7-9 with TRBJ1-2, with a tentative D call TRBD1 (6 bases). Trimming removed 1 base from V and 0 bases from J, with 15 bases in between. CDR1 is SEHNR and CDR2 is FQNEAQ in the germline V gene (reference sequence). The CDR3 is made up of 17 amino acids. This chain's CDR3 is CASSLVGGFRANYGYTF. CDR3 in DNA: TGTGCCAGCAGCTTAGTAGGGGGGTTTCGGGCTAACTATGGCTACACCTTC. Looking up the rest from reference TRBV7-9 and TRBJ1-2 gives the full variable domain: DTGVSQNPRHKITKRGQNVTFRCDPISEHNRLYWYRQTLGQGPEFLTYFQNEAQLEKSRLLSDRFSAERPKGSFSTLEIQRTEQGDSAMYLCASSLVGGFRANYGYTFGSGTRLTVV.

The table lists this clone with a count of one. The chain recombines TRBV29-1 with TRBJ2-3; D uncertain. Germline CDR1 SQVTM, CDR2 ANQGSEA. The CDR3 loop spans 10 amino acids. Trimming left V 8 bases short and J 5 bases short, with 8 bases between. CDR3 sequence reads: CSLLGDTQYF. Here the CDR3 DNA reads TGCAGCCTTTTAGGAGATACGCAGTATTTT.

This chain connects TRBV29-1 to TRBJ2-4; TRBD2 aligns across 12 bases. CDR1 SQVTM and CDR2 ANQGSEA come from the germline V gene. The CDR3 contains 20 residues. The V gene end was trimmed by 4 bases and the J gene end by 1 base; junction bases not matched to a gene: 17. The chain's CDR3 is CSVAGHRTSGIHFAKNIQYF. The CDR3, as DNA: TGCAGCGTTGCTGGACACAGGACTAGCGGGATACACTTCGCCAAAAACATTCAGTACTTC.

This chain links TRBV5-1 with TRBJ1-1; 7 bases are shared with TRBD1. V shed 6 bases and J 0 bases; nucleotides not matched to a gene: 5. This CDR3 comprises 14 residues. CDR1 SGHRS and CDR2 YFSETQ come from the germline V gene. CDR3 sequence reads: CASNSGGLNTEAFF. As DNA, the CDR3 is TGCGCCAGCAACTCAGGGGGATTGAACACTGAAGCTTTCTTT.

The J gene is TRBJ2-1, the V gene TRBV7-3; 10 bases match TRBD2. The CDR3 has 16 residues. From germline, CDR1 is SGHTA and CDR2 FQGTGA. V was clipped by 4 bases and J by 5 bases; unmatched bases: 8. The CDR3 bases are TGTGCCAGCAGCTCCCTGGGGCTAGCGGGGGACAATGAGCAGTTCTTC. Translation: CASSSLGLAGDNEQFF.

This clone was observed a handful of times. This CDR3 reads CASGGIMGAYNEQFF. The CDR3 DNA reads TGTGCCAGCGGGGGTATCATGGGAGCGTACAATGAGCAGTTCTTC. The rearrangement joins TRBV11-2 to TRBJ2-1; either TRBD1 or TRBD2 may supply D (5 bases each). This CDR3 has 15 residues. V lost 8 bases and J 4 bases, leaving 18 bases between the germline ends. The germline V gene has CDR1 SGHAT and CDR2 FQNNGV. The full variable domain, completed using reference TRBV11-2 and TRBJ2-1, is EAGVAQSPRYKIIEKRQSVAFWCNPISGHATLYWYQQILGQGPKLLIQFQNNGVVDDSQLPKDRFSAERLKGVDSTLKIQPAKLEDSAVYLCASGGIMGAYNEQFFGPGTRLTVL.

The CDR3 region is CASSFQGTYEQYF. In DNA, the CDR3 is TGTGCCAGCAGCTTTCAGGGAACCTACGAGCAGTACTTC. The chain employs TRBV7-2 and TRBJ2-7, with a possible D match to TRBD1 (5 bases). V shed 3 bases and J shed 2 bases, with 8 bases lying between them. The CDR3 has 13 residues. CDR1 is SGHTA and CDR2 is FQGNSA in the germline V gene.

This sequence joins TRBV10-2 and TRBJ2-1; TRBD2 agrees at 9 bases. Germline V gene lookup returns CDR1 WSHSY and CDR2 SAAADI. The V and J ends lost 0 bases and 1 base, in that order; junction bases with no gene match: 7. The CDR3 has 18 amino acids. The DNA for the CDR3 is TGCGCCAGCAGTGAGTCGAAACGAGCGGGAGGTTCCTACAATGAGCAGTTCTTC. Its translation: CASSESKRAGGSYNEQFF.

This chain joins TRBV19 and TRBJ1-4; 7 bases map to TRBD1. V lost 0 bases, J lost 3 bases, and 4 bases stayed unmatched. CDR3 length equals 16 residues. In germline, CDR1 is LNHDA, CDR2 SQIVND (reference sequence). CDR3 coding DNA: TGTGCCAGTAGTATAGACCGACAGGGCTCTAATGAAAAACTGTTTTTT. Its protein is CASSIDRQGSNEKLFF.

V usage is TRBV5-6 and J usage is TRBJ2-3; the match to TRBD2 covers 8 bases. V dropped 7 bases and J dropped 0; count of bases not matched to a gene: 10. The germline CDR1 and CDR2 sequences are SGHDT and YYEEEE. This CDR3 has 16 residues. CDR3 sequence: CASRLLAGTSTDTQYF. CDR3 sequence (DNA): TGTGCCAGCCGACTTTTAGCGGGGACAAGCACAGATACGCAGTATTTT.

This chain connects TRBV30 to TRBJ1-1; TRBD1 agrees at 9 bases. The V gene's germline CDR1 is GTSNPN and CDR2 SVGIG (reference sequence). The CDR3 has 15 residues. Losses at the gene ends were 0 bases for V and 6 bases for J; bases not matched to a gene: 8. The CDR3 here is CAWSVTGTGLSEAFF. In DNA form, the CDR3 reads TGTGCCTGGAGTGTGACCGGGACAGGGTTATCTGAAGCTTTCTTT.

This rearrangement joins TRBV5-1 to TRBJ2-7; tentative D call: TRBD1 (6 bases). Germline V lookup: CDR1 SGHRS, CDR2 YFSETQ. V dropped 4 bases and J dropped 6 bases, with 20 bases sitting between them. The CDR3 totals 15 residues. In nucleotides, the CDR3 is TGCGCCAGCAGCCCAGGGACACCCGCTCGGGGCGAGCAGTACTTC. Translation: CASSPGTPARGEQYF.

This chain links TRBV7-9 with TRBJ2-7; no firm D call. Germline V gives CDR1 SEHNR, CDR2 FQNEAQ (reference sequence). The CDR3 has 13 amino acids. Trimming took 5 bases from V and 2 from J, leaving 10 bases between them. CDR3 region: CASSDRGPYEQYF. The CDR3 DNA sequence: TGTGCCAGCAGCGACCGTGGACCCTACGAGCAGTACTTC.

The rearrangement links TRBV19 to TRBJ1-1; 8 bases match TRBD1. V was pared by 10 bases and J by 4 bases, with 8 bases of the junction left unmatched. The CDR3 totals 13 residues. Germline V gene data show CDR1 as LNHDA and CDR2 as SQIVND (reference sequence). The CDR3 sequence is CAIRETGVTEAFF. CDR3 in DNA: TGTGCCATCCGGGAGACAGGGGTCACTGAAGCTTTCTTT.

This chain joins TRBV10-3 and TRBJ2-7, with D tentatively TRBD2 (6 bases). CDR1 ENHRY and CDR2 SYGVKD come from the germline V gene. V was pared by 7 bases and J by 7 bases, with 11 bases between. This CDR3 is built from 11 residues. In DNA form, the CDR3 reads TGTGCCATCAATGCAGCGGGTGAGCAGTACTTC. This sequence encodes CAINAAGEQYF.

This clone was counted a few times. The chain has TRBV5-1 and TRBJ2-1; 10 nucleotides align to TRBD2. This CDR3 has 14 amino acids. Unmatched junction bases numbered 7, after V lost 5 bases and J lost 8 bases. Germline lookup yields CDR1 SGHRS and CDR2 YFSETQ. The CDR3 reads CASRSGLAPDEQFF. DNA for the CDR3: TGCGCCAGCAGATCGGGACTAGCGCCAGATGAGCAGTTCTTC. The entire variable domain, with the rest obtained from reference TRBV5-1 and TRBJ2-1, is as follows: KAGVTQTPRYLIKTRGQQVTLSCSPISGHRSVSWYQQTPGQGLQFLFEYFSETQRNKGNFPGRFSGRQFSNSRSEMNVSTLELGDSALYLCASRSGLAPDEQFFGPGTRLTVL.

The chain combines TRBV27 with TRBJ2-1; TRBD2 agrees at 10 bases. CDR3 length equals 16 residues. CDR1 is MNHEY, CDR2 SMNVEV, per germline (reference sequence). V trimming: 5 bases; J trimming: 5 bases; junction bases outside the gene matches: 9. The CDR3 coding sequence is TGTGCCAGCAGTCCCCTCGGGACTAGCGCTCACAATGAGCAGTTCTTC. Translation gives CASSPLGTSAHNEQFF.

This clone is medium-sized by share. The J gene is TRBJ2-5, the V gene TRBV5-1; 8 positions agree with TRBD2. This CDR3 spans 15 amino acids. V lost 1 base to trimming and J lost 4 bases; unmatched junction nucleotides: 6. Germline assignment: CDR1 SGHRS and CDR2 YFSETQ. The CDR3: CASSLTSGSSETQYF. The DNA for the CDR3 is TGCGCCAGCAGCTTGACCAGCGGGAGTTCAGAGACCCAGTACTTC.

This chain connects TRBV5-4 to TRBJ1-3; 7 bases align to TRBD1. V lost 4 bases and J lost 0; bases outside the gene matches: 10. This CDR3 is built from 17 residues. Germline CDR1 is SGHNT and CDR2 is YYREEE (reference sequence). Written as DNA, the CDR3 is TGTGCCAGCAGCGGTTTGGACAGGACCGACTCTGGAAACACCATATATTTT. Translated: CASSGLDRTDSGNTIYF.

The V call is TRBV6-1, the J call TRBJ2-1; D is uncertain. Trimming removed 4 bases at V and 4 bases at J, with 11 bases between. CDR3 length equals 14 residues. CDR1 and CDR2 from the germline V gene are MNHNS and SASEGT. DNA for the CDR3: TGTGCCAGCAGTGTAGGTAGTGAATACAATGAGCAGTTCTTC. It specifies CASSVGSEYNEQFF.

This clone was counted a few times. Written as DNA, the CDR3 is TGTGCCAGCAGTCCCACAGGAGGAGGCTACGAGCAGTACTTC. As protein: CASSPTGGGYEQYF. J is TRBJ2-7 and V is TRBV27, with D perhaps matching TRBD1 or TRBD2 (5 bases each). In germline, CDR1 is MNHEY, CDR2 SMNVEV (reference sequence). Deletions cut 5 bases from V and 3 bases from J, with 14 bases between. The length of the CDR3 is 14 residues.

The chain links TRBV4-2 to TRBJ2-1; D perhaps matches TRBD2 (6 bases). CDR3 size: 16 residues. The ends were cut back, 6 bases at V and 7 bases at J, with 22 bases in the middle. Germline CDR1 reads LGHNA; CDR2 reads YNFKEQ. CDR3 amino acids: CASSKGQWREANEQFF. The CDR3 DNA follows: TGTGCCAGCAGTAAAGGGCAATGGCGGGAAGCGAATGAGCAGTTCTTC.

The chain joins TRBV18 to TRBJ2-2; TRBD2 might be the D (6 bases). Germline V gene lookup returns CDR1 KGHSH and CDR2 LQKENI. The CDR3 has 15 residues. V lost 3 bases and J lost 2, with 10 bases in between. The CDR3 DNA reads TGTGCCAGCTCACCCGGGACTCCAAACACCGGGGAGCTGTTTTTT. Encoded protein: CASSPGTPNTGELFF.